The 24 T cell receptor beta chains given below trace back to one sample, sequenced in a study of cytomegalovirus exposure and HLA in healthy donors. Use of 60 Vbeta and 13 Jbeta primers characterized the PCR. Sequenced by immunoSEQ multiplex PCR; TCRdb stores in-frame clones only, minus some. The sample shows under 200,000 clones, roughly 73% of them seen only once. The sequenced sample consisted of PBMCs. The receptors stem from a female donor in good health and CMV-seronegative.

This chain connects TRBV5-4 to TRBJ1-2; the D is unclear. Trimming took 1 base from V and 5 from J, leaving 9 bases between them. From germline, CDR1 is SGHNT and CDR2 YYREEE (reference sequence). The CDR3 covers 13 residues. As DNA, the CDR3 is TGTGCCAGCAGCTTGCGTAACTTATATGGCTACACCTTC. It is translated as CASSLRNLYGYTF.

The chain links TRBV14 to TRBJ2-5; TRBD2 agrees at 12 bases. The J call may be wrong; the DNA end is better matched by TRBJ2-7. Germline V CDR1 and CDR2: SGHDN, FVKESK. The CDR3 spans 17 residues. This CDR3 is CASSQFILAGGPGEQYF. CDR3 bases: TGTGCCAGCAGCCAATTTATCCTAGCGGGAGGGCCCGGCGAGCAGTACTTC.

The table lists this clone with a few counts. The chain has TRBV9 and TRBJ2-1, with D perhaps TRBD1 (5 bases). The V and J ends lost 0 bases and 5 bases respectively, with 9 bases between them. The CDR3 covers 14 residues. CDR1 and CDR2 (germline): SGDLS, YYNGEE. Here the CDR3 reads CASSVADKHNEQFF. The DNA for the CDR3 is TGTGCCAGCAGCGTAGCGGACAAACACAATGAGCAGTTCTTC.

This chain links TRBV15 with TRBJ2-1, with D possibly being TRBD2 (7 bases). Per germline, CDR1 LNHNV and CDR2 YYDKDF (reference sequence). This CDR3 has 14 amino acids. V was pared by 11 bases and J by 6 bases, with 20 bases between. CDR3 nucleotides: TGTGCCTCAAGGGGAGGGGGGGCCCTCAATGAGCAGTTCTTC. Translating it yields CASRGGGALNEQFF.

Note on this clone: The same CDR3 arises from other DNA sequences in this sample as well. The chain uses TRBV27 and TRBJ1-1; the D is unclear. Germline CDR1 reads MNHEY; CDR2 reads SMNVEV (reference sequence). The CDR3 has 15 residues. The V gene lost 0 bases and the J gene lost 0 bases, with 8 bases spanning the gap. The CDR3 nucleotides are TGTGCCAGCAGTTTATCCCTCAACATGAACACTGAAGCTTTCTTT. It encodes CASSLSLNMNTEAFF.

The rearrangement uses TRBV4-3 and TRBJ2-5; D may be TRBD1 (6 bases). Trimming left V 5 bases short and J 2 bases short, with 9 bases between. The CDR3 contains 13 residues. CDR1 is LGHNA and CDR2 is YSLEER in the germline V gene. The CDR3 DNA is TGCGCCAGCAGCTCCGGACAGCAAGAGACCCAGTACTTC. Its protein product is CASSSGQQETQYF.

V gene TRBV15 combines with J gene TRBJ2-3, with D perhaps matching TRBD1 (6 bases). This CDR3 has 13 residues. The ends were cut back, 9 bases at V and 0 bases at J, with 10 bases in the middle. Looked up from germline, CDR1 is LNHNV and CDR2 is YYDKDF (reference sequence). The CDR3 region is CATGQTSTDTQYF. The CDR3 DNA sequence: TGTGCCACTGGACAGACTAGCACAGATACGCAGTATTTT.

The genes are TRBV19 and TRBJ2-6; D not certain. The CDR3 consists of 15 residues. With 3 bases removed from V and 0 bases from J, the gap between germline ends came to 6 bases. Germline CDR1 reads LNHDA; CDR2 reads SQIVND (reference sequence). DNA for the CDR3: TGTGCCAGTAGTATTTCCCTCTCTGGGGCCAACGTCCTGACTTTC. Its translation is CASSISLSGANVLTF.

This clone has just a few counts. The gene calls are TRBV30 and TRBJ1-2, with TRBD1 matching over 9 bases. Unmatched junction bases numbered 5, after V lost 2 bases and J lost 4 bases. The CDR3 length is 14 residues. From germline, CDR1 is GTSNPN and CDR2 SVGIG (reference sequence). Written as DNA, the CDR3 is TGTGCCTGGAGTAGGGGACAGGGTAGCTATGGCTACACCTTC. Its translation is CAWSRGQGSYGYTF.

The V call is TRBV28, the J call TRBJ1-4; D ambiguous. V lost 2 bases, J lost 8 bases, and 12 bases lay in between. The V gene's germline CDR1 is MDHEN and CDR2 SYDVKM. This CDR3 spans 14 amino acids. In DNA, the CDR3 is TGTGCCAGCAGTTTAGGCCCGGCCAGGGAAAAACTGTTTTTT. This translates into CASSLGPAREKLFF.

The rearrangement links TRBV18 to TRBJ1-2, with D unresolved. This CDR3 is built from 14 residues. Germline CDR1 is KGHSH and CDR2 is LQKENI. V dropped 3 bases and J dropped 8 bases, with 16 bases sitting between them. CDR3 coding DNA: TGTGCCAGCTCACCCGGGAACGGGCAGAAAGGCTACACCTTC. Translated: CASSPGNGQKGYTF.

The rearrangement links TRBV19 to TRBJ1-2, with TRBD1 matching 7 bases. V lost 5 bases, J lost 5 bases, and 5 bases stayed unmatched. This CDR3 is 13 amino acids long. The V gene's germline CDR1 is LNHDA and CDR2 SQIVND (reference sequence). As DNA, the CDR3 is TGTGCCAGTAGTGTACAGACAGGGTATGGCTACACCTTC. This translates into CASSVQTGYGYTF.

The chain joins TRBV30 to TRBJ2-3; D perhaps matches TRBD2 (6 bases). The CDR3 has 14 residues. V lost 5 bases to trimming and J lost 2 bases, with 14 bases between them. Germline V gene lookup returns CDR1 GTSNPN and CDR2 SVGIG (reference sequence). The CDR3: CAWSIGRDTDTQYF. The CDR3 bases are TGTGCCTGGTCCATCGGGCGGGACACAGATACGCAGTATTTT.

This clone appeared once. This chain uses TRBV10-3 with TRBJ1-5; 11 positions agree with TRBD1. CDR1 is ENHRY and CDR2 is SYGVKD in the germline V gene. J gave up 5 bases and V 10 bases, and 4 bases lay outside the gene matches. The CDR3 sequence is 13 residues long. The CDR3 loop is CATGQGADQPQHF. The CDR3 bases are TGTGCCACCGGACAGGGGGCCGATCAGCCCCAGCATTTT.

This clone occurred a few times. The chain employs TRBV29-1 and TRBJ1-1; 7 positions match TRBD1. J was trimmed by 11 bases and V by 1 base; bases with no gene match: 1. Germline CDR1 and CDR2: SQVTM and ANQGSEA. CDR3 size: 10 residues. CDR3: CSVEAGGAFF. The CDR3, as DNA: TGCAGCGTTGAAGCAGGGGGTGCTTTCTTT.

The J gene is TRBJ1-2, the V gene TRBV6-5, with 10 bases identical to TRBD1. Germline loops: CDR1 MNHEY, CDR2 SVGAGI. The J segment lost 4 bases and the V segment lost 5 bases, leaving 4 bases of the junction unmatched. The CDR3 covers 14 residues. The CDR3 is CASSRDRGGYGYTF. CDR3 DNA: TGTGCCAGCAGTCGGGACAGGGGAGGCTATGGCTACACCTTC.

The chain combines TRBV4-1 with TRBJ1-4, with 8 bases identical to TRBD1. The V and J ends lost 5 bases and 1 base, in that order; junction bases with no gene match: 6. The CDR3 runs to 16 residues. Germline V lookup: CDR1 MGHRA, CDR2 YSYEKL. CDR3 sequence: CASSKGQGKTNEKLFF. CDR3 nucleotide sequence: TGCGCCAGCAGCAAAGGACAGGGAAAAACTAATGAAAAACTGTTTTTT.

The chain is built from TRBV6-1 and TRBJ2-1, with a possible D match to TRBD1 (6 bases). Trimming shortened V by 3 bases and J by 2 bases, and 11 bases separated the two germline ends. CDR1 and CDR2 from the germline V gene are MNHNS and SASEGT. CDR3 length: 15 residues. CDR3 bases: TGTGCCAGCAGTGATGGCCAGGGGACCTACAATGAGCAGTTCTTC. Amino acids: CASSDGQGTYNEQFF.

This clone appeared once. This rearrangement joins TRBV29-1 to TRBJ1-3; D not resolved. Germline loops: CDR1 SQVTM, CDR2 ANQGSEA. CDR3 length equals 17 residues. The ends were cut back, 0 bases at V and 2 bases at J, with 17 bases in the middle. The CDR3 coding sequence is TGCAGCGTTGAAGACCTTGCCGGGGAAAGAACTGGAAACACCATATATTTT. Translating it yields CSVEDLAGERTGNTIYF.

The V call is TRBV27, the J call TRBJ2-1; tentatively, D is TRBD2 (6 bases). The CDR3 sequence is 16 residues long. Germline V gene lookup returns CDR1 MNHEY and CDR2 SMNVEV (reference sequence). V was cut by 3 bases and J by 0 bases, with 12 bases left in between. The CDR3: CASSFPQRASYNEQFF. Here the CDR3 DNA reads TGTGCCAGCAGTTTCCCCCAGCGGGCCTCCTACAATGAGCAGTTCTTC.

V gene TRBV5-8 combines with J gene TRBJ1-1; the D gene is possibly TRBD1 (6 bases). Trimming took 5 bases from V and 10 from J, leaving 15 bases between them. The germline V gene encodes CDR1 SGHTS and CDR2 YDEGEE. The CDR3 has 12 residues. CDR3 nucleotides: TGTGCCAGCAGTCGGGACACTCCAGCAGCTTTCTTT. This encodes CASSRDTPAAFF. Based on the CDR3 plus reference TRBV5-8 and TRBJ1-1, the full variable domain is EAGVTQSPTHLIKTRGQQATLRCSPISGHTSVYWYQQALGLGLQFLLWYDEGEERNRGNFPPRFSGRQFPNYSSELNVNALELEDSALYLCASSRDTPAAFFGQGTRLTVV.

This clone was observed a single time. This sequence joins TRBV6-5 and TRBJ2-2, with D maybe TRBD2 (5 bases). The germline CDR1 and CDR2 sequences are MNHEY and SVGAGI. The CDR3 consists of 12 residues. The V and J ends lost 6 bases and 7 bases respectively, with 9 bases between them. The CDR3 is CASSGRVGELFF. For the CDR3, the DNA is TGTGCCAGCAGCGGGCGGGTCGGGGAGCTGTTTTTT.

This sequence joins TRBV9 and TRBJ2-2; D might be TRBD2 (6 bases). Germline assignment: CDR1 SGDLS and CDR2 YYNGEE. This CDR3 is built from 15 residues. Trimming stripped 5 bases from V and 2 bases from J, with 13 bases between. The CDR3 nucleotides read TGTGCCAGCAGACAGACTAGATCCAACACCGGGGAGCTGTTTTTT. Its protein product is CASRQTRSNTGELFF.

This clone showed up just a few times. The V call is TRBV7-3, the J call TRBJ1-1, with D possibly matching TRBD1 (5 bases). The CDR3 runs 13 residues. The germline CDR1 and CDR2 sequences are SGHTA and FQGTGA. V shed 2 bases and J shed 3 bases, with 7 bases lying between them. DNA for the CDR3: TGTGCCAGCAGCTTATCCAGGGACACTGAAGCTTTCTTT. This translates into CASSLSRDTEAFF.